This TCR beta chain was recorded in a study of cytomegalovirus exposure and HLA in healthy donors. Across the whole study: Inside one of the first data releases sat about 85 million unique TCRs taken from HLA-typed donors.

As concerns this clone: What it binds is unknown.

General study results and limits: An observed cluster of highly shared sequence variants was recorded as a likely sequencing artifact.

The PCR employed 60 Vbeta primers together with 13 Jbeta primers. Sequenced by immunoSEQ multiplex PCR; TCRdb stores in-frame clones only, minus some. The sample carries under 130,000 clones, around 66% recorded once. The CDR3 spans 12 residues. The ends were cut back, 6 bases at V and 5 bases at J, with 8 bases in the middle. Germline-derived CDR1 and CDR2 are LNHDA and SQIVND (reference sequence). The rearrangement joins TRBV19 to TRBJ1-5; TRBD1 might be the D (5 bases). The specimen sequenced was PBMCs. The TCR originated in a woman aged 45-59 years in good health and CMV-seronegative. CDR3 nucleotide sequence: TGTGCCAGTAGGGGGGGAGATCAGCCCCAGCATTTT. Amino acid sequence: CASRGGDQPQHF.